This T cell receptor beta chain derives from a study of T cell changes during pregnancy in multiple sclerosis. Sequencing was performed with immunoSEQ multiplex PCR; in TCRdb, only in-frame clones are kept and a portion is missing. This sample has some 54,000 clones; around 94% occur once, and the top ten carry about 3%. V lost 2 bases to trimming and J lost 1 base; unmatched junction nucleotides: 5. The CDR3 has 16 residues. Looked up from germline, CDR1 is MGHRA and CDR2 is YSYEKL. This receptor was obtained from a female donor with multiple sclerosis, enrolled in a pregnancy study. The chain employs TRBV4-1 and TRBJ2-1; 7 bases are shared with TRBD2. Sequencing was performed on CD8+ T cells from peripheral blood mononuclear cells, taken in the third trimester of pregnancy. CDR3 DNA sequence: TGCGCCAGCAGCCAACTTGCGGGAGATTCCTACAATGAGCAGTTCTTC. This encodes CASSQLAGDSYNEQFF.